A selection of T cell receptor beta chains follows, all from one sample in a study of blood T cell repertoires in COVID-19. The table came from immunoSEQ multiplex PCR; TCRdb's copy has only in-frame clones and leaves some out. This table holds some 80,000 clones, less than 90% found once. Sequencing was carried out using peripheral blood. These receptors all come from a human donor in a cohort sampled during active COVID-19. CDR3s include the opening cysteine and the closing phenylalanine or tryptophan. The order of the fields is CDR3 protein, CDR3 DNA, clone size, V gene, D gene, J gene. The D gene is left open where the match is weak. The size field is filled for only some rows; it gives once, few, many or a size class.

CDR3 protein: CASSLAGGRGEAFF
CDR3 DNA: TGTGCCAGCAGCTTAGCAGGGGGCAGGGGTGAAGCTTTCTTT
clone size: .
V gene: TRBV7-3
D gene: TRBD1
J gene: TRBJ1-1

CDR3 protein: CASHGAFYGYTF
CDR3 DNA: TGCGCCAGCCATGGGGCGTTCTATGGCTACACCTTC
clone size: .
V gene: TRBV23-1
D gene: .
J gene: TRBJ1-2

CDR3 protein: CASRPILASTDTQYF
CDR3 DNA: TGTGCCAGCAGACCAATACTAGCGAGCACAGATACGCAGTATTTT
clone size: .
V gene: TRBV27
D gene: TRBD2
J gene: TRBJ2-3

CDR3 protein: CASSGRTGGTNYGYTF
CDR3 DNA: TGTGCCAGCAGCGGACGGACAGGGGGCACGAACTATGGCTACACCTTC
clone size: .
V gene: TRBV21-1
D gene: .
J gene: TRBJ1-2

CDR3 protein: CATSRGTGSSYEQYF
CDR3 DNA: TGTGCCACCAGCAGAGGAACAGGGAGCTCCTACGAGCAGTACTTC
clone size: .
V gene: TRBV15
D gene: .
J gene: TRBJ2-7

CDR3 protein: CASNTPGGIGQPQHF
CDR3 DNA: TGTGCCAGTAACACTCCGGGGGGCATCGGGCAGCCCCAGCATTTT
clone size: .
V gene: TRBV19
D gene: .
J gene: TRBJ1-5

CDR3 protein: CASSHEGTVGYTF
CDR3 DNA: TGTGCCAGCAGTCACGAAGGTACAGTTGGCTACACCTTC
clone size: .
V gene: TRBV2
D gene: .
J gene: TRBJ1-2

CDR3 protein: CASSFSLRYRDGNQPQHF
CDR3 DNA: TGTGCCAGCAGTTTTTCTCTCCGTTACAGGGATGGCAATCAGCCCCAGCATTTT
clone size: .
V gene: TRBV28
D gene: .
J gene: TRBJ1-5

CDR3 protein: CASRLERGSYNEQFF
CDR3 DNA: TGTGCAAGTCGCTTAGAAAGGGGCTCCTACAATGAGCAGTTCTTC
clone size: .
V gene: TRBV12-2
D gene: .
J gene: TRBJ2-1

CDR3 protein: CASSLVAGGNQETQYF
CDR3 DNA: TGCGCCAGCAGCTTGGTTGCAGGGGGAAACCAAGAGACCCAGTACTTC
clone size: .
V gene: TRBV5-1
D gene: TRBD1
J gene: TRBJ2-5

CDR3 protein: CASRWTSGRALGGNEQFF
CDR3 DNA: TGTGCCAGCCGCTGGACTAGCGGGAGGGCCCTCGGAGGCAATGAGCAGTTCTTC
clone size: few
V gene: TRBV4-2
D gene: TRBD2
J gene: TRBJ2-1

CDR3 protein: CASSPPGLAGGSYNEQFF
CDR3 DNA: TGTGCCAGCTCACCCCCTGGACTAGCGGGGGGCTCCTACAATGAGCAGTTCTTC
clone size: .
V gene: TRBV18
D gene: TRBD2
J gene: TRBJ2-1

CDR3 protein: CASSYPGQQNTEAFF
CDR3 DNA: TGCGCCAGCAGCTACCCGGGACAGCAGAACACTGAAGCTTTCTTT
clone size: .
V gene: TRBV23-1
D gene: TRBD1
J gene: TRBJ1-1

CDR3 protein: CASSARTSGSDTQYF
CDR3 DNA: TGTGCCAGCAGCGCCCGGACTAGCGGGAGCGATACGCAGTATTTT
clone size: .
V gene: TRBV7-3
D gene: TRBD2
J gene: TRBJ2-3

CDR3 protein: CASSEELAGGDEQFF
CDR3 DNA: TGTGCCAGCAGCGAAGAACTAGCGGGAGGTGATGAGCAGTTCTTC
clone size: .
V gene: TRBV9
D gene: TRBD2
J gene: TRBJ2-1

CDR3 protein: CASTQGPYGYTF
CDR3 DNA: TGTGCCAGCACACAGGGCCCCTATGGCTACACCTTC
clone size: .
V gene: TRBV2
D gene: .
J gene: TRBJ1-2

CDR3 protein: CASRRDRVTDTQYF
CDR3 DNA: TGTGCCAGCAGGAGGGATCGAGTTACAGATACGCAGTATTTT
clone size: .
V gene: TRBV6-5
D gene: .
J gene: TRBJ2-3

CDR3 protein: CASSLLGQGNSPLHF
CDR3 DNA: TGTGCCAGCAGCTTACTGGGACAGGGTAATTCACCCCTCCACTTT
clone size: .
V gene: TRBV7-2
D gene: TRBD1
J gene: TRBJ1-6

CDR3 protein: CASSHSDNSNQPQHF
CDR3 DNA: TGTGCCAGCAGTCACAGTGATAATAGCAATCAGCCCCAGCATTTT
clone size: .
V gene: TRBV2
D gene: .
J gene: TRBJ1-5

CDR3 protein: CATSDLPLDTQYF
CDR3 DNA: TGTGCCACCAGTGATTTGCCCCTAGATACGCAGTATTTT
clone size: once
V gene: TRBV24-1
D gene: .
J gene: TRBJ2-3

CDR3 protein: CASSRTGGTYEQYF
CDR3 DNA: TGTGCCAGCAGTCGGACAGGGGGCACCTACGAGCAGTACTTC
clone size: .
V gene: TRBV28
D gene: TRBD1
J gene: TRBJ2-7